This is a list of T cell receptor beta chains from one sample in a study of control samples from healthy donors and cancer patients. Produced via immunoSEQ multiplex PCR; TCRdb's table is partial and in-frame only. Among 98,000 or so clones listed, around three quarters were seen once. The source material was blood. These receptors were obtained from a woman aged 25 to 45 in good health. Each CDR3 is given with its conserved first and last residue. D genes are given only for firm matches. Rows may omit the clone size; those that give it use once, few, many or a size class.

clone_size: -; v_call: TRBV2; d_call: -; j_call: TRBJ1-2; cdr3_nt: TGTGCCAGCACACCCTGGTCGGCCTTCTCCGATGAGGGCTACACCTTC; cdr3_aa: CASTPWSAFSDEGYTF
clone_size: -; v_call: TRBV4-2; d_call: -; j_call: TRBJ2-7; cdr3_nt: TGTGCCAGCAGCCAAGAAATGGAGCAGTACTTC; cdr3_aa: CASSQEMEQYF
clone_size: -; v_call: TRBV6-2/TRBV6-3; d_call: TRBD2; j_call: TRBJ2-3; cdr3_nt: TGTGCCAGCAGTCGACTAGCGGGGGTGGCGCAGTATTTT; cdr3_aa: CASSRLAGVAQYF
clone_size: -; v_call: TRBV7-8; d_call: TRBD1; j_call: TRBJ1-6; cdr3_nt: TGTGCCAGCAGCCCCCGGACAGGAGAATCACCCCTCCACTTT; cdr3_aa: CASSPRTGESPLHF
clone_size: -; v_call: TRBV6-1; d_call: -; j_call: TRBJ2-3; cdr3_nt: TGTGCCAGCAGTGACCGGGGGCCCCCCGATACGCAGTATTTT; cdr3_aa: CASSDRGPPDTQYF
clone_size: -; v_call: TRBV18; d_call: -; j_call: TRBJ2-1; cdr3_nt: TGTGCCAGCTCACGGACAGACTACAATGAGCAGTTCTTC; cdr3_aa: CASSRTDYNEQFF
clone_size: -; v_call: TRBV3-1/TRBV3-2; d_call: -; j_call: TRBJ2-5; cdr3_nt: TGTGCCAGCAGCCAAGAGTTGGTCAGGGTAGGAGAGACCCAGTACTTC; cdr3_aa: CASSQELVRVGETQYF
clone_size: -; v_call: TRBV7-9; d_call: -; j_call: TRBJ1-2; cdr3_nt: TGTGCCAGCAGCTCGGCGGCCGACGGATCTCATGGCTACACCTTC; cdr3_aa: CASSSAADGSHGYTF
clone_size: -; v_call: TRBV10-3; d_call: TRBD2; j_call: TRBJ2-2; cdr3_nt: TGTGCCATCTACGGCGGGGGGCTGGGAGGCGGGGAGCTGTTTTTT; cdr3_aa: CAIYGGGLGGGELFF
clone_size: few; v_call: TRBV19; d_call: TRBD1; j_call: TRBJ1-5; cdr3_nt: TGTGCCACTGAGGGGCAGGGGGCGGGCAATCAGCCCCAGCATTTT; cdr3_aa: CATEGQGAGNQPQHF
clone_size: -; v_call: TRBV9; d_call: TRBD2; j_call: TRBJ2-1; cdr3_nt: TGTGCCAGCAGCGTAGACTGGACTAGCACCAATGAGCAGTTCTTC; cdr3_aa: CASSVDWTSTNEQFF
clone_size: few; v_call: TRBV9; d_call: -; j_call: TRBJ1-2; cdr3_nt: TGTGCCAGCAGCGTAGACCCCGGGGGTGCCTATGGCTACACCTTC; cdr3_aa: CASSVDPGGAYGYTF
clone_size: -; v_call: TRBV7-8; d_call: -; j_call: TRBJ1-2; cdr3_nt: TGTGCCAGCAGCTTAGCGGCCGGAGCTAACTATGGCTACACCTTC; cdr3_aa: CASSLAAGANYGYTF
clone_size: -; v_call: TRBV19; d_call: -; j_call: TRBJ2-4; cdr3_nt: TGTGCCAGTAGTCGTCCAGGGTCGGAGAACATTCAGTACTTC; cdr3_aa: CASSRPGSENIQYF
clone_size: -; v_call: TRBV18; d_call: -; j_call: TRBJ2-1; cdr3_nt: TGTGCCAGCTCACCACCGAGTCTAGCGTACAATGAGCAGTTCTTC; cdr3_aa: CASSPPSLAYNEQFF
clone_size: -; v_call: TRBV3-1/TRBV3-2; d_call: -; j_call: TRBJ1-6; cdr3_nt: TGTGCCAGCAGCCAAGCGTTAGGGAGCTCGGTTTCACCCCTCCACTTT; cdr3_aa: CASSQALGSSVSPLHF
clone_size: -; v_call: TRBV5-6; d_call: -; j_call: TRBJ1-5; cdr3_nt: TGTGCCAGCAGCCAGGGATTTTTGAGCAATCAGCCCCAGCATTTT; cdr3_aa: CASSQGFLSNQPQHF
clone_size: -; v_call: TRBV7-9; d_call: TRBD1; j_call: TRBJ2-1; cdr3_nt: TGTGCCAGCAGCTCGTGGGGACAGATGAGCTCCTACAATGAGCAGTTCTTC; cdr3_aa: CASSSWGQMSSYNEQFF
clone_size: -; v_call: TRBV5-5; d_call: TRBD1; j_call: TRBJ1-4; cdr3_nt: TGTGCCAGCAGCCCTTCAGGGGGGGGAGATGAAAAACTGTTTTTT; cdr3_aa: CASSPSGGGDEKLFF
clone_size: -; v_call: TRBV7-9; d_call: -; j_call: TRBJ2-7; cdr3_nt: TGTGCCAGCAGTTCCGGGACCTCCTACGAGCAGTACTTC; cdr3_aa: CASSSGTSYEQYF
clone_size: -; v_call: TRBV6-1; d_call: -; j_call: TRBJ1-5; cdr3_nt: TGTGCCAGCAGTGAAGGTGGGAGCAGGATGGAGCCCCAGCATTTT; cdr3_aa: CASSEGGSRMEPQHF
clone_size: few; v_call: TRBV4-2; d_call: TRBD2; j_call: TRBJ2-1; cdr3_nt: TGTGCCAGCAGCCTGGAGCTAGCGGGGGGGTACAATGAGCAGTTCTTC; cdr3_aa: CASSLELAGGYNEQFF
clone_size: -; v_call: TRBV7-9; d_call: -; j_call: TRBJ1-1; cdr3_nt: TGTGCCAGCAGCTTAGAGGGGCAGGGATTCACTGAAGCTTTCTTT; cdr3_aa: CASSLEGQGFTEAFF
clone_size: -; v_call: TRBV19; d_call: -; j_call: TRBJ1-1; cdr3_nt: TGTGCCAGCACAAGAAGGGGAGGGACCGTGAACACTGAAGCTTTCTTT; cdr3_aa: CASTRRGGTVNTEAFF
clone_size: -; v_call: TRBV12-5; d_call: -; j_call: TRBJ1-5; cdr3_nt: TGTGCTAGTGGTTTGGTAGTAGGGTCGGAGGGCAATCAGCCCCAGCATTTT; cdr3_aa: CASGLVVGSEGNQPQHF
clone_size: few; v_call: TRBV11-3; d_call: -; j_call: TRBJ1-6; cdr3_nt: TGTGCCAGCAGCTCCGGGACCCTGAATTCACCCCTCCACTTT; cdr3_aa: CASSSGTLNSPLHF
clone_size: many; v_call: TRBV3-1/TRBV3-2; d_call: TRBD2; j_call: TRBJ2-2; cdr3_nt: TGTGCCAGCTACTCACTAGCGGGGGTGACCGGGGAGCTGTTTTTT; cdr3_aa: CASYSLAGVTGELFF
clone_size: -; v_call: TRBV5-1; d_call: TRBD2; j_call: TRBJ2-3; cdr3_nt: TGCGCCAGCAGCCCGACTAGCGGGGGGGCTGTAGATACGCAGTATTTT; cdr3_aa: CASSPTSGGAVDTQYF
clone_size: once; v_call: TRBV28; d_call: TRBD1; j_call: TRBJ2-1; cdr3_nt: TGTGCCAGCAGTCCCAGGGGGCGCCCGGGTGAGCAGTTCTTC; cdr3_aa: CASSPRGRPGEQFF
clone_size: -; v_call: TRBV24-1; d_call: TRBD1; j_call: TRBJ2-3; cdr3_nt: TGTGCCACCCCGGACCCGGGACAGGGGGGGGATACGCAGTATTTT; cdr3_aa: CATPDPGQGGDTQYF
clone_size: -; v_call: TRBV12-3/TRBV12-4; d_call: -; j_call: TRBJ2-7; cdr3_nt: TGTGCCAGCAGTTTGGGCACCTCCTACGAGCAGTACTTC; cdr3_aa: CASSLGTSYEQYF
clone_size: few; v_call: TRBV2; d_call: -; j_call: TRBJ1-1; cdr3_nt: TGTGCCAGCAGTGAGCAGGGAGTAACTGAAGCTTTCTTT; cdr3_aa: CASSEQGVTEAFF
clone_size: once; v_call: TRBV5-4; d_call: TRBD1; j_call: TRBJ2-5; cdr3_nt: TGTGCCAGCAGCAAGGGGACAGGGGGATTTAGTGAGACCCAGTACTTC; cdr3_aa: CASSKGTGGFSETQYF
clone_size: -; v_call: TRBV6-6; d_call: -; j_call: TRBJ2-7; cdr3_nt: TGTGCCAGCAGTCCAAGGTACGAGCAGTACTTC; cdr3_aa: CASSPRYEQYF
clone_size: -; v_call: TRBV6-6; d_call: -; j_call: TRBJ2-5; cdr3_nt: TGTGCCAGCAGTCCGGACAGCTCCTCATGGGAGTACTTC; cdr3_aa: CASSPDSSSWEYF
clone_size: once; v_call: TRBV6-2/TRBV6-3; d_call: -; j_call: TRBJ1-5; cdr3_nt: TGTGCCAGCAGTTCCGGGACCGTCTCTAACAATCAGCCCCAGCATTTT; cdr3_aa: CASSSGTVSNNQPQHF
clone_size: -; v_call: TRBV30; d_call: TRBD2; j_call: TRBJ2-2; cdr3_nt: TGTGCCCTACAAACGGGACTAGCGGTCACCGGGGAGCTGTTTTTT; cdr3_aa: CALQTGLAVTGELFF
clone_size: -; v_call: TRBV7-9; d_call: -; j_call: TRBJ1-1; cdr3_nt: TGTGCCAGCAGCCGTTTAGTTTGGGGCGCGTCTGAAGCTTTCTTT; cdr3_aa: CASSRLVWGASEAFF
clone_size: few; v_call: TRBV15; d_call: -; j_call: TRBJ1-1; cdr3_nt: TGTGCCACCAGCAGAGATATGGAGGACACTGAAGCTTTCTTT; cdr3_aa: CATSRDMEDTEAFF
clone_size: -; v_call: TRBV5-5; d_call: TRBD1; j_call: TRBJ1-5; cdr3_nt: TGTGCCAGCAGCTCGGGACAGGGGGGCAATCAGCCCCAGCATTTT; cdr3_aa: CASSSGQGGNQPQHF
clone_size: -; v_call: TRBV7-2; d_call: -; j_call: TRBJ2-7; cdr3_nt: TGTGCCAGCAGCTCCCACCACAGGGCGGGGATCTCCTACGAGCAGTACTTC; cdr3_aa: CASSSHHRAGISYEQYF
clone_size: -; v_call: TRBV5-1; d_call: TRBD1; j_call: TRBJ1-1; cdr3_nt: TGCGCCAGCAACAGGGGGCAAGATCGGAACACTGAAGCTTTCTTT; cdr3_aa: CASNRGQDRNTEAFF